This is a list of T cell receptor beta chains from one sample in a study of T cell responses to AZD1222 COVID-19 vaccine. Method: immunoSEQ multiplex PCR; TCRdb's copy keeps in-frame clones and lacks some. The sample has more than 80,000 clones, 85% to 90% seen once; the top ten hold 9% to 12%. The sample consisted of peripheral blood, taken on day 0 of MenACWY control vaccination. The origin of the receptors is an adult in good health. CDR3s include the opening cysteine and the closing phenylalanine or tryptophan. The D gene is left open where the match is weak. Where a row states a size, it is once, few, many or the class of an expanded clone; other rows omit it.

d_call cdr3_length j_call clone_size v_call cdr3_aa cdr3_nt
TRBD1 14 TRBJ1-5 NA TRBV7-9 CASSLGTGEQPQHF TGTGCCAGCAGCTTAGGAACAGGGGAACAGCCCCAGCATTTT
TRBD1 14 TRBJ1-1 NA TRBV9 CASRPGQGRTEAFF TGTGCCAGCAGACCGGGACAGGGGAGGACTGAAGCTTTCTTT
TRBD1 15 TRBJ1-1 NA TRBV10-3 CAISEFGTGETEAFF TGTGCCATCAGTGAGTTCGGAACAGGGGAAACTGAAGCTTTCTTT
TRBD1 17 TRBJ2-3 NA TRBV5-1 CASSLGAGTGGTDTQYF TGCGCCAGCAGCTTGGGGGCCGGGACAGGGGGAACAGATACGCAGTATTTT
NA 14 TRBJ1-2 NA TRBV5-4 CASSSVGRDEDYTF TGTGCCAGCAGCTCGGTGGGACGGGATGAGGACTACACCTTC
NA 16 TRBJ2-3 NA TRBV9 CASTKLGGAGADTQYF TGTGCCAGCACCAAACTTGGCGGGGCGGGCGCAGATACGCAGTATTTT
NA 16 TRBJ1-2 few TRBV5-5 CASSLDFQGSGYGYTF TGTGCCAGCAGCTTGGATTTTCAGGGGTCGGGGTATGGCTACACCTTC
TRBD2 15 TRBJ2-1 once TRBV15 CATMPLAGGYNEQFF TGTGCCACCATGCCCCTAGCGGGGGGGTACAATGAGCAGTTCTTC
TRBD1 16 TRBJ1-2 NA TRBV10-3 CAISIERGTGGNGYTF TGTGCCATCAGTATCGAAAGGGGGACAGGGGGTAATGGCTACACCTTC
TRBD1 15 TRBJ1-5 NA TRBV4-3 CASSLGQGGNQPQHF TGCGCCAGCAGCCTGGGACAGGGAGGGAATCAGCCCCAGCATTTT
NA 15 TRBJ1-4 NA TRBV6-5 CASSLTGGGIEKLFF TGTGCCAGCAGTTTGACGGGTGGTGGCATTGAAAAACTGTTTTTT
TRBD2 14 TRBJ2-3 NA TRBV5-4 CASTSGGGGDTQYF TGTGCCAGCACCAGCGGGGGCGGGGGAGATACGCAGTATTTT
NA 13 TRBJ1-2 NA TRBV12-3/TRBV12-4 CASRSRGGYGYTF TGTGCCAGCAGGTCGCGGGGCGGATATGGCTACACCTTC
TRBD1 14 TRBJ1-6 NA TRBV3-1/TRBV3-2 CASSQGTGVSPLHF TGTGCCAGCAGCCAAGGTACAGGGGTTTCACCCCTCCACTTT
NA 13 TRBJ1-3 NA TRBV15 CATSREGGNTIYF TGTGCCACCAGCAGGGAGGGGGGAAACACCATATATTTT
TRBD2 15 TRBJ2-3 NA TRBV4-1 CASSQLAGVQDTQYF TGCGCCAGCAGCCAACTAGCGGGGGTACAAGATACGCAGTATTTT